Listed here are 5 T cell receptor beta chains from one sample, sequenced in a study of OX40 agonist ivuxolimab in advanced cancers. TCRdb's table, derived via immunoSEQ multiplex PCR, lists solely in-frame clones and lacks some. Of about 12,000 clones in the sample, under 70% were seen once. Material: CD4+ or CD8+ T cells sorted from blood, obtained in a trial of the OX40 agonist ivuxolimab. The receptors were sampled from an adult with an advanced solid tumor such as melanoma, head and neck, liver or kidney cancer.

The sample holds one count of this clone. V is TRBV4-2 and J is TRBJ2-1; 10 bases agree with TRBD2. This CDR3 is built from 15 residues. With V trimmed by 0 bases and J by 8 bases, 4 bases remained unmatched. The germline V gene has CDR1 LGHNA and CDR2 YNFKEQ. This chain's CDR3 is CASSQEQLAGDEQFF. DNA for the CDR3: TGTGCCAGCAGCCAAGAACAGCTAGCGGGAGATGAGCAGTTCTTC.

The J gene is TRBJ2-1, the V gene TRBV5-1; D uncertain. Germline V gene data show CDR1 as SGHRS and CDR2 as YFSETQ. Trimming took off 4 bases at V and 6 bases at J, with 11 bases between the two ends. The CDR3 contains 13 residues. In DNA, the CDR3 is TGCGCCAGCAGCCACACCTCACGCAATGAGCAGTTCTTC. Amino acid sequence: CASSHTSRNEQFF.

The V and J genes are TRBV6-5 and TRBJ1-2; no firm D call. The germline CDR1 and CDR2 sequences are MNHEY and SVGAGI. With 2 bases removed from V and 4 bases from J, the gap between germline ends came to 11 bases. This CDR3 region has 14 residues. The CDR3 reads CASSYVGVGYGYTF. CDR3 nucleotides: TGTGCCAGCAGTTACGTCGGGGTGGGCTATGGCTACACCTTC.

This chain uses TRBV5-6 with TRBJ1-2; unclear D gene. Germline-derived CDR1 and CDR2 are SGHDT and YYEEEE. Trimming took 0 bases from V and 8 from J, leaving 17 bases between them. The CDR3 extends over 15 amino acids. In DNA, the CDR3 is TGTGCCAGCAGCTTGGTGCGAGGTGCGTCCTCCGGCTACACCTTC. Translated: CASSLVRGASSGYTF.

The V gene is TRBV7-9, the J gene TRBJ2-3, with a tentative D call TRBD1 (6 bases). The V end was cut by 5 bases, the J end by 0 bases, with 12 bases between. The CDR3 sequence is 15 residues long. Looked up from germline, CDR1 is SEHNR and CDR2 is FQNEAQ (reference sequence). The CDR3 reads CASSPGQTSTDTQYF. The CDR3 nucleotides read TGTGCCAGCAGCCCGGGACAAACTAGCACAGATACGCAGTATTTT.